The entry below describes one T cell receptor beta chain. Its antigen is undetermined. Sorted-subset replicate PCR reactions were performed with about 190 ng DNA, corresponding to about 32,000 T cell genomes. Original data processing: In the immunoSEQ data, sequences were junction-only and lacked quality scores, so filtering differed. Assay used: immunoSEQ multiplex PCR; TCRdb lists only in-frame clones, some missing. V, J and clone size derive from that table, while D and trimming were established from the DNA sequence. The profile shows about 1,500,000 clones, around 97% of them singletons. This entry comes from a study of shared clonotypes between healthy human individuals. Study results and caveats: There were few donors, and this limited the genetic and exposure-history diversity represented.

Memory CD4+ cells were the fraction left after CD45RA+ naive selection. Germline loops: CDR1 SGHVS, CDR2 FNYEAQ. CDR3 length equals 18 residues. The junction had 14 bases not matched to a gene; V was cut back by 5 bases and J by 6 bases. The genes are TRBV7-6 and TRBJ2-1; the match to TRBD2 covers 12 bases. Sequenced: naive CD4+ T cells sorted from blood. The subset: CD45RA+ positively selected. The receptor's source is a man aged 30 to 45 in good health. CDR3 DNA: TGTGCCAGCAGCCCAAGAACCGTGACTAGCGGGAGCCGCAATGAGCAGTTCTTC. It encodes CASSPRTVTSGSRNEQFF.